These 16 T cell receptor beta chains were sequenced from one sample in a study of cytomegalovirus exposure and HLA in healthy donors. Primers included in the PCR were 60 Vbeta and 13 Jbeta primers. Repertoires were generated with immunoSEQ multiplex PCR, while TCRdb's copy carries only in-frame clones and drops some. Among around 160,000 clones listed, approximately 80% were seen once. Sequencing was carried out using PBMCs. The receptors shown here come from a male donor in good health and CMV-seropositive.

This clone was detected once. The rearrangement joins TRBV10-3 to TRBJ1-1; TRBD1 matches at 8 bases. CDR1 is ENHRY, CDR2 SYGVKD, per germline. This CDR3 has 13 amino acids. The V segment lost 11 bases and the J segment 0 bases; nucleotides outside the gene matches: 5. Here the CDR3 DNA reads TGTGCCGCCAGACAGGGGATGAACACTGAAGCTTTCTTT. Protein: CAARQGMNTEAFF.

On this clone: A junction boundary mismatches the germline segment, possibly from a read error. The V gene is TRBV5-4, the J gene TRBJ2-6, with D possibly matching TRBD2 (6 bases). This CDR3 spans 15 amino acids. Germline CDR1 and CDR2: SGHNT and YYREEE (reference sequence). CDR3 DNA: TGTGCCAGCAGCCCTCTGGGGACTGGGGCCAACGGCCTGACTTTC. Translated: CASSPLGTGANGLTF.

This chain joins TRBV5-8 and TRBJ1-1; D is ambiguous. The CDR3 consists of 16 residues. Trimming removed 5 bases at V and 1 base at J, with 18 bases between. Per the germline V gene, CDR1 is SGHTS and CDR2 is YDEGEE. CDR3 residues: CASRSPAGGPNTEAFF. CDR3 DNA: TGTGCCAGCAGGTCCCCGGCGGGTGGGCCGAACACTGAAGCTTTCTTT.

CDR3 bases: TGCGCCAGCAGCCGACCCATAAACCCGGACAGATTGAACACCGGGGAGCTGTTTTTT. It specifies CASSRPINPDRLNTGELFF. V usage is TRBV5-1 and J usage is TRBJ2-2; a weak D match, TRBD1 (6 bases). This CDR3 spans 19 amino acids. In germline, CDR1 is SGHRS, CDR2 YFSETQ. The germline V and J ends were trimmed by 4 bases and 1 base, with 23 bases remaining between them.

This sequence joins TRBV4-1 and TRBJ1-6; no reliable D call. The CDR3 is 15 residues long. Trimming cost V 3 bases and J 9 bases, with 15 bases left between them. From germline, CDR1 is MGHRA and CDR2 YSYEKL. The chain's CDR3 is CASSHGRQAGSPLHF. The DNA for the CDR3 is TGCGCCAGCAGCCATGGGAGGCAGGCTGGTTCACCCCTCCACTTT.

The chain links TRBV2 to TRBJ2-7, with D tentatively TRBD2 (6 bases). Germline CDR1 is SNHLY and CDR2 is FYNNEI. This CDR3 region has 13 residues. V gave up 7 bases and J gave up 7 bases, with 17 bases separating them. The CDR3 sequence is CASNRDSLGEQYF. CDR3 in DNA: TGTGCCAGCAATCGGGACTCCCTGGGAGAGCAGTACTTC.

The chain is built from TRBV13 and TRBJ1-2, with D possibly TRBD1 on 6 matching bases. Trimming shortened V by 4 bases and J by 7 bases, and 13 bases separated the two germline ends. CDR3 length: 13 amino acids. Germline V gives CDR1 PRHDT, CDR2 FYEKMQ (reference sequence). DNA of the CDR3: TGTGCCAGCAGCTCACAGGGATTTCGTGGCTACACCTTC. Encoded protein: CASSSQGFRGYTF.

The gene calls are TRBV30 and TRBJ2-7, with TRBD2 matching over 8 bases. J lost 0 bases, V lost 8 bases, and 12 bases had no gene match. Germline CDR1 and CDR2: GTSNPN and SVGIG (reference sequence). The CDR3 has 15 amino acids. CDR3 amino acids: CALAGGLSTSYEQYF. The DNA for the CDR3 is TGTGCCCTGGCGGGAGGACTATCGACCTCCTACGAGCAGTACTTC. The whole variable domain, filled in from reference TRBV30 and TRBJ2-7, reads SQTIHQWPATLVQPVGSPLSLECTVEGTSNPNLYWYRQAAGRGLQLLFYSVGIGQISSEVPQNLSASRPQDRQFILSSKKLLLSDSGFYLCALAGGLSTSYEQYFGPGTRLTVT.

This sequence joins TRBV10-3 and TRBJ2-7; 8 nucleotides agree with TRBD1. This CDR3 is 14 amino acids long. Germline V gives CDR1 ENHRY, CDR2 SYGVKD. The junction had 10 bases not matched to a gene; V was cut back by 6 bases and J by 6 bases. This CDR3 is CAIRRQGALGEQYF. The CDR3 DNA reads as TGTGCCATCAGGAGGCAGGGGGCGCTGGGCGAGCAGTACTTC.

CDR3 DNA: TGCGCCAGCAGCTTGGACGTAGTGAGCACAGATACGCAGTATTTT. This encodes CASSLDVVSTDTQYF. The gene calls are TRBV5-1 and TRBJ2-3, with D unclear. In germline, CDR1 is SGHRS, CDR2 YFSETQ. V dropped 0 bases and J dropped 0 bases, with 8 bases sitting between them. The CDR3 has 15 amino acids. Full variable domain (missing parts from reference TRBV5-1 and TRBJ2-3): KAGVTQTPRYLIKTRGQQVTLSCSPISGHRSVSWYQQTPGQGLQFLFEYFSETQRNKGNFPGRFSGRQFSNSRSEMNVSTLELGDSALYLCASSLDVVSTDTQYFGPGTRLTVL.

The CDR3 reads CASSPPGQGINYGYTF. CDR3 DNA: TGTGCCAGCTCACCACCTGGACAGGGGATTAACTATGGCTACACCTTC. This chain joins TRBV18 and TRBJ1-2; 9 nucleotides align to TRBD1. The CDR3 runs to 16 residues. Trimming at V came to 0 bases and at J to 1 base, leaving 3 bases not matched to a gene. Germline CDR1 is KGHSH and CDR2 is LQKENI.

A few counts support this clone. One end of the junction varies from germline; a read error may be responsible. The chain carries TRBV5-4 and TRBJ2-7, with TRBD2 as a possible D gene (6 bases). This CDR3 region has 16 residues. Germline V gives CDR1 SGHNT, CDR2 YYREEE (reference sequence). The chain's CDR3 is CASSQDATSRLYEQYF. DNA for the CDR3: TGCGCCAGCAGCCAGGACGCGACTAGTCGACTTTACGAGCAGTACTTC.

This chain links TRBV4-3 with TRBJ1-2; the D is unclear. CDR1 is LGHNA, CDR2 YSLEER, per germline. V was shortened by 1 base and J by 3 bases, with 9 bases between the two germline ends. This CDR3 has 14 residues. The CDR3 loop is CASSQAGWDYGYTF. For the CDR3, the DNA is TGCGCCAGCAGCCAAGCCGGGTGGGACTATGGCTACACCTTC.

V and J are TRBV9 and TRBJ2-2, with D tentatively TRBD1 (7 bases). Germline CDR1 reads SGDLS; CDR2 reads YYNGEE. This CDR3 is built from 15 residues. V lost 7 bases to trimming and J lost 1 base, with 14 bases between them. CDR3 protein: CASGTQGGNTGELFF. The CDR3 nucleotides are TGTGCCAGCGGTACGCAGGGGGGGAACACCGGGGAGCTGTTTTTT.

This sequence joins TRBV18 and TRBJ2-1, with TRBD2 matching 7 bases. V lost 3 bases to trimming and J lost 7 bases; unmatched junction nucleotides: 6. The CDR3 has 14 amino acids. CDR1 KGHSH and CDR2 LQKENI come from the germline V gene. This CDR3 reads CASSPRLADNEQFF. The CDR3, as DNA: TGTGCCAGCTCACCTCGACTAGCTGATAATGAGCAGTTCTTC.

The chain couples TRBV27 to TRBJ2-1, with D possibly being TRBD2 (6 bases). CDR3 length equals 15 residues. The germline V and J ends were trimmed by 0 bases and 4 bases, with 10 bases remaining between them. In germline, CDR1 is MNHEY, CDR2 SMNVEV (reference sequence). CDR3 sequence reads: CASSLSFSGYNEQFF. As DNA, the CDR3 is TGTGCCAGCAGTTTATCATTTAGCGGATACAATGAGCAGTTCTTC.